A single sample gave rise to the 25 T cell receptor beta chains below, sequenced in a study of blood T cells in healthy people across ages. A sample-barcoded 5' primer and a J-beta primer mix were used in a second PCR of roughly 7 to 12 cycles. Each CDR3 protein gets one entry after TCRdb re-called the 5' RACE reads with MiXCR. The data contain around 790,000 distinct CDR3 sequences, around 42% of them seen just once; the ten biggest clones take up around 21%. The sample taken for sequencing was blood. The receptors originated from a man aged 55 to 70 in good health.

Of note for this clonotype: The junction departs from germline at one end; a sequencing error may be responsible. J is TRBJ2-7 and V is TRBV12-3 or TRBV12-4; D is ambiguous. The length of the CDR3 is 12 residues. The CDR3: CASSGESYVQYF. Here the CDR3 DNA reads TGTGCCAGCAGTGGTGAGTCCTACGTGCAGTACTTC.

This clonotype was detected a few times. This sequence joins TRBV11-2 and TRBJ2-1, with D possibly being TRBD1 (6 bases). CDR1 is SGHAT and CDR2 is FQNNGV in the germline V gene. CDR3 length equals 12 residues. V lost 3 bases and J lost 13, with 13 bases in between. CDR3 sequence (DNA): TGTGCCAGCAGCTTGAACAGGGACGCTCAGTTCTTC. Protein: CASSLNRDAQFF.

The chain uses TRBV20-1 and TRBJ1-2, with 7 nucleotides matching TRBD1. J gave up 5 bases and V 5 bases, and 11 bases lay outside the gene matches. CDR1 is DFQATT, CDR2 SNEGSKA, per germline (reference sequence). The CDR3 has 14 amino acids. The CDR3 DNA follows: TGCAGTGCTCCACTAGGGACAGTCACTTATGGCTACACCTTC. This sequence encodes CSAPLGTVTYGYTF.

This clonotype was detected only once. The genes are TRBV12-3 or TRBV12-4 and TRBJ1-2; maybe TRBD1 (6 bases). The length of the CDR3 is 14 residues. V was trimmed by 6 bases and J by 10 bases, leaving 21 bases between them. The CDR3 protein is CASSLGGGHFVYTF. The CDR3 DNA is TGTGCCAGCAGCCTAGGGGGGGGGCATTTTGTCTACACCTTC.

The genes are TRBV3-1 and TRBJ2-3, with TRBD2 identical over 8 bases. CDR1 LGHDT and CDR2 YNNKEL come from the germline V gene (reference sequence). V trimming: 4 bases; J trimming: 7 bases; junction bases outside the gene matches: 13. The CDR3 runs 16 residues. CDR3 loop: CASSRKGGTRDHTQYF. The CDR3 DNA is TGTGCCAGCAGCCGAAAGGGAGGGACTAGGGACCATACGCAGTATTTT.

The chain combines TRBV11-2 with TRBJ1-2; D is possibly TRBD1 (6 bases). This CDR3 region has 15 residues. Germline V gene sequence: CDR1 SGHAT, CDR2 FQNNGV. V gave up 0 bases and J gave up 4 bases, with 12 bases separating them. The CDR3 loop is CASSLDRGGPYGYTF. DNA for the CDR3: TGTGCCAGCAGCTTAGACCGAGGGGGTCCCTATGGCTACACCTTC. Combining the CDR3 with reference TRBV11-2 and TRBJ1-2 gives the whole variable domain EAGVAQSPRYKIIEKRQSVAFWCNPISGHATLYWYQQILGQGPKLLIQFQNNGVVDDSQLPKDRFSAERLKGVDSTLKIQPAKLEDSAVYLCASSLDRGGPYGYTFGSGTRLTVV.

This clonotype has only a few counts. This chain links TRBV5-6 with TRBJ1-4; D gene unclear. CDR1 and CDR2 from the germline V gene are SGHDT and YYEEEE. The CDR3 runs to 14 residues. Trimming pared 5 bases from V and 4 bases from J, leaving 12 bases between. CDR3 residues: CASSPQGDNEKLFF. The CDR3 DNA reads TGTGCCAGCAGTCCTCAAGGAGATAATGAAAAACTGTTTTTT.

This clonotype was observed a few times. The CDR3 DNA reads as TGTGCCAGCAGCCAAGGGTCCAGCAGTGAAGCTTTCTTT. Encoded protein: CASSQGSSSEAFF. This sequence joins TRBV3-1 and TRBJ1-1; D unresolved. Germline CDR1 and CDR2: LGHDT and YNNKEL (reference sequence). The CDR3 has 13 residues. V dropped 1 base and J dropped 7 bases, with 10 bases sitting between them.

This clonotype appeared a few times. A much bigger clone sits one base away, suggesting this may be a read error. The chain has TRBV5-6 and TRBJ2-7, with D hard to call. The CDR3 loop spans 13 amino acids. V was clipped by 2 bases and J by 3 bases, with 9 bases between them. Germline CDR1 is SGHDT and CDR2 is YYEEEE. CDR3: CASSFNQVYEQYF. CDR3 coding DNA: TGTGCCAGCAGCTTTAACCAGGTCTACGAGCAGTACTTC. The full variable domain, rest sourced from reference TRBV5-6 and TRBJ2-7, is DAGVTQSPTHLIKTRGQQVTLRCSPKSGHDTVSWYQQALGQGPQFIFQYYEEEERQRGNFPDRFSGHQFPNYSSELNVNALLLGDSALYLCASSFNQVYEQYFGPGTRLTVT.

The gene calls are TRBV20-1 and TRBJ2-1; 14 bases agree with TRBD2. Germline values: CDR1 DFQATT, CDR2 SNEGSKA (reference sequence). V lost 6 bases and J lost 3; bases outside the gene matches: 7. This CDR3 spans 16 amino acids. The CDR3 nucleotides read TGCAGTGCGCCCGGACTAGCGGGGGGCTACTACAATGAGCAGTTCTTC. Its protein is CSAPGLAGGYYNEQFF.

The J gene is TRBJ2-5, the V gene TRBV6-2 or TRBV6-3; D may be TRBD1 (6 bases). Trimming pared 6 bases from V and 11 bases from J, leaving 19 bases between. CDR3 length: 13 amino acids. CDR1 is MNHEY and CDR2 is SVGEGT in the germline V gene. The chain's CDR3 is CASRQGPLVLQYF. DNA of the CDR3: TGTGCCAGCAGACAGGGACCGCTGGTGCTACAGTACTTC.

This clonotype was detected only a few times. The chain employs TRBV10-3 and TRBJ1-2; maybe TRBD1 (5 bases). Looked up from germline, CDR1 is ENHRY and CDR2 is SYGVKD. The ends were cut back, 6 bases at V and 1 base at J, with 9 bases in the middle. CDR3 length equals 13 residues. Here the CDR3 DNA reads TGTGCCATCAGCCGGGACGGTAACTATGGCTACACCTTC. Protein sequence: CAISRDGNYGYTF.

The chain couples TRBV9 to TRBJ2-1; possible D gene TRBD1, 5 bases. The V gene lost 0 bases and the J gene lost 9 bases, with 13 bases spanning the gap. The CDR3 is 14 residues long. The germline V gene has CDR1 SGDLS and CDR2 YYNGEE. For the CDR3, the DNA is TGTGCCAGCAGCGTAGCTCTTGGGGCGGCTGAGCAGTTCTTC. It is translated as CASSVALGAAEQFF.

This clonotype was recorded once. The rearrangement links TRBV11-2 to TRBJ2-2; TRBD1 aligns across 10 bases. The CDR3 totals 16 residues. CDR1 and CDR2 from the germline V gene are SGHAT and FQNNGV. The J segment lost 11 bases and the V segment lost 1 base, leaving 10 bases of the junction unmatched. CDR3 in amino acids: CASSLAGTGELFELFF. CDR3 bases: TGTGCCAGCAGCTTAGCGGGGACAGGGGAGTTGTTTGAGCTGTTTTTT. The whole variable domain, filled in from reference TRBV11-2 and TRBJ2-2, reads EAGVAQSPRYKIIEKRQSVAFWCNPISGHATLYWYQQILGQGPKLLIQFQNNGVVDDSQLPKDRFSAERLKGVDSTLKIQPAKLEDSAVYLCASSLAGTGELFELFFGEGSRLTVL.

About this clonotype itself: Being one base from a much bigger clone, this may be a read error. The chain recombines TRBV20-1 with TRBJ2-1, with TRBD2 matching over 8 bases. In germline, CDR1 is DFQATT, CDR2 SNEGSKA (reference sequence). Trimming at V came to 3 bases and at J to 13 bases, leaving 11 bases not matched to a gene. The CDR3 runs to 13 residues. This CDR3 reads CSASGGAPETQFF. The DNA of the CDR3 is TGCAGTGCTAGCGGGGGGGCCCCAGAGACCCAGTTCTTC.

This clonotype was observed a few times. V usage is TRBV13 and J usage is TRBJ2-7; perhaps D is TRBD1 or TRBD2 (5 bases each). Germline-derived CDR1 and CDR2 are PRHDT and FYEKMQ (reference sequence). V was clipped by 0 bases and J by 3 bases, with 12 bases between them. The CDR3 sequence is 15 residues long. The CDR3 region is CASSLGSGTGYEQYF. The CDR3 region has the DNA TGTGCCAGCAGCTTAGGGAGTGGGACCGGCTACGAGCAGTACTTC.

The chain carries TRBV30 and TRBJ1-1, with 8 bases identical to TRBD1. V gave up 1 base and J gave up 4 bases; unmatched junction bases: 2. From germline, CDR1 is GTSNPN and CDR2 SVGIG (reference sequence). This CDR3 comprises 13 residues. CDR3 loop: CAWSGQGLTEAFF. Here the CDR3 DNA reads TGTGCCTGGAGTGGACAGGGGCTCACTGAAGCTTTCTTT.

This clonotype was observed a few times. The chain employs TRBV27 and TRBJ1-2; 10 bases map to TRBD1. CDR1 is MNHEY, CDR2 SMNVEV, per germline (reference sequence). The CDR3 is 15 amino acids. The ends lost 3 bases at V and 5 bases at J; junction bases unmatched: 6. DNA of the CDR3: TGTGCCAGCAGTTTTCGGGACAGGGGATCGTATGGCTACACCTTC. As protein: CASSFRDRGSYGYTF.

The V gene is TRBV6-2 or TRBV6-3, the J gene TRBJ2-1, with D perhaps TRBD1 (6 bases). From germline, CDR1 is MNHEY and CDR2 SVGEGT. V dropped 8 bases and J dropped 6 bases, with 14 bases sitting between them. CDR3 size: 13 residues. The CDR3 reads CASGDRSPNEQFF. The CDR3 region has the DNA TGTGCCAGCGGTGACAGGAGCCCCAATGAGCAGTTCTTC.

This chain joins TRBV18 and TRBJ2-4; 8 positions agree with TRBD1. J gave up 6 bases and V 2 bases, and 0 bases lay outside the gene matches. Germline loops: CDR1 KGHSH, CDR2 LQKENI. There are 13 residues in the CDR3. The DNA of the CDR3 is TGTGCCAGCTCACCAACAGGGGGAAACATTCAGTACTTC. Its translation is CASSPTGGNIQYF.

The rearrangement links TRBV7-2 to TRBJ1-2; D ambiguous. Germline V gives CDR1 SGHTA, CDR2 FQGNSA. Trimming shortened V by 5 bases and J by 4 bases, and 11 bases separated the two germline ends. This CDR3 is 13 amino acids long. The CDR3 nucleotides are TGTGCCAGCAGCACGCCAGGTGCCTATGGCTACACCTTC. Amino acids: CASSTPGAYGYTF.

The chain combines TRBV27 with TRBJ2-7, with D possibly matching TRBD2 (5 bases). Trimming took 2 bases from V and 0 from J, leaving 11 bases between them. The germline gives CDR1 MNHEY, CDR2 SMNVEV (reference sequence). The CDR3 runs to 15 residues. In nucleotides, the CDR3 is TGTGCCAGCAGTTTACCGATGGGGAGCTCCTACGAGCAGTACTTC. Translated, it gives CASSLPMGSSYEQYF.

This rearrangement joins TRBV6-2 or TRBV6-3 to TRBJ1-1; TRBD1 matches at 7 bases. There are 11 residues in the CDR3. J gave up 7 bases and V 5 bases, and 1 base lay outside the gene matches. The germline V gene has CDR1 MNHEY and CDR2 SVGEGT. CDR3 in amino acids: CASSGQVEAFF. CDR3 nucleotide sequence: TGTGCCAGCAGTGGACAGGTTGAAGCTTTCTTT.

The chain carries TRBV20-1 and TRBJ2-3, with D unresolved. CDR1 is DFQATT and CDR2 is SNEGSKA in the germline V gene (reference sequence). This CDR3 has 13 residues. The chain's CDR3 is CTCTGPPPDTQYF. DNA for the CDR3: TGCACCTGCACCGGGCCTCCCCCCGATACGCAGTATTTT.

This clonotype has more than one count but fewer than ten. The V gene is TRBV7-2, the J gene TRBJ2-4; TRBD2 matches at 10 bases. The CDR3 loop spans 15 amino acids. Germline CDR1 and CDR2: SGHTA and FQGNSA. The J segment lost 4 bases and the V segment lost 2 bases, leaving 2 bases of the junction unmatched. CDR3 in amino acids: CASSLLAGVKNIQYF. For the CDR3, the DNA is TGTGCCAGCAGCTTACTAGCGGGGGTTAAAAACATTCAGTACTTC.